This TCR beta chain was sequenced for a study of T cells in Graves' hyperthyroidism and ophthalmopathy. The CDR3 regions of TCR beta were amplified from RNA transcripts. Primed by the HTBI set, a first-round RT-PCR was run on the TCR CDR3. From the multiplex PCR reads, TCRdb called clonotypes with MiXCR, one entry per CDR3 protein. The repertoire includes around 490,000 distinct CDR3 sequences, about 20% of them detected once, and approximately 50% sits in the top ten. The length of the CDR3 is 16 residues. V lost 4 bases and J lost 7; bases outside the gene matches: 11. Looked up from germline, CDR1 is LGHNA and CDR2 is YSLEER.

Input material: blood. The chain employs TRBV4-3 and TRBJ2-1; 9 bases are shared with TRBD2. The TCR comes from a middle-aged man with Graves' ophthalmopathy. CDR3 amino acids: CASSRKKREAVNEQFF. As DNA, the CDR3 is TGCGCCAGCAGCCGAAAGAAGCGGGAGGCGGTAAATGAGCAGTTCTTC.